The 13 T cell receptor beta chains presented below share a single source sample, sequenced in a study of graft-versus-host responses after intestinal transplantation. No antigen has been identified for these receptors. Produced via immunoSEQ multiplex PCR; TCRdb's table is partial and in-frame only. The data show around 120,000 clones, around nine tenths seen once. The input for sequencing was unstimulated CD4+ T cells sorted from spleen or lymph node cells, taken before intestinal transplant. The source is a human donor who received an intestinal transplant.

The chain combines TRBV6-5 with TRBJ1-2; D gene unclear. This CDR3 is 13 amino acids long. V was cut by 2 bases and J by 9 bases, with 13 bases left in between. Germline lookup yields CDR1 MNHEY and CDR2 SVGAGI. This CDR3 is CASSYVPVLSYTF. DNA for the CDR3: TGTGCCAGCAGTTACGTCCCGGTATTAAGCTACACCTTC.

This chain uses TRBV14 with TRBJ2-7, with TRBD1 as a possible D gene (6 bases). Per germline, CDR1 SGHDN and CDR2 FVKESK. The CDR3 is 14 residues long. With 2 bases removed from V and 1 base from J, the gap between germline ends came to 9 bases. CDR3 coding DNA: TGTGCCAGCAGCCAATTCCAGGGGTCCTACGAGCAGTACTTC. Residues: CASSQFQGSYEQYF.

J is TRBJ2-7 and V is TRBV7-2; D perhaps matches TRBD2 (5 bases). CDR1 is SGHTA and CDR2 is FQGNSA in the germline V gene. V shed 2 bases and J shed 3 bases, with 11 bases lying between them. This CDR3 region has 14 residues. CDR3 DNA: TGTGCCAGCAGCTTATCCGGGATTGTCTACGAGCAGTACTTC. Amino acids: CASSLSGIVYEQYF.

The rearrangement uses TRBV23-1 and TRBJ2-7, with D perhaps TRBD1 (6 bases). TRBV23-1 is recorded as an ORF, its role being uncertain. V lost 1 base to trimming and J lost 6 bases, with 13 bases between them. The CDR3 contains 14 residues. The CDR3 nucleotides read TGCGCCAGCAGTCAATATATCAGGGGTCCCGAGCAGTACTTC. Protein product: CASSQYIRGPEQYF.

The chain recombines TRBV6-6 with TRBJ1-5; maybe TRBD1 (6 bases). The CDR3 loop spans 15 amino acids. The V end lost 5 bases, the J end lost 2 bases, and 13 bases lay between the germline ends. CDR1 and CDR2 (germline): MNHNY, SVGAGI (reference sequence). In DNA form, the CDR3 reads TGTGCCAGCAGTAGCGGACAGACACGCAATCAGCCCCAGCATTTT. Its protein product is CASSSGQTRNQPQHF.

The chain carries TRBV5-1 and TRBJ2-1; 9 bases fit TRBD1. The J segment lost 4 bases and the V segment lost 6 bases, leaving 11 bases of the junction unmatched. From germline, CDR1 is SGHRS and CDR2 YFSETQ. This CDR3 region has 16 residues. CDR3 in amino acids: CASNVNSGQGYNEQFF. In DNA, the CDR3 is TGCGCCAGCAACGTAAATTCGGGACAGGGTTACAATGAGCAGTTCTTC. The full variable domain, completed using reference TRBV5-1 and TRBJ2-1, is KAGVTQTPRYLIKTRGQQVTLSCSPISGHRSVSWYQQTPGQGLQFLFEYFSETQRNKGNFPGRFSGRQFSNSRSEMNVSTLELGDSALYLCASNVNSGQGYNEQFFGPGTRLTVL.

The chain recombines TRBV23-1 with TRBJ2-3; TRBD1 agrees at 9 bases. TRBV23-1 is classed as an ORF, of uncertain function. The CDR3 has 15 amino acids. J was trimmed by 0 bases and V by 10 bases; bases with no gene match: 8. CDR3 DNA: TGCGCCATTGACAGGGGGGCTACTAGCACAGATACGCAGTATTTT. Amino acid sequence: CAIDRGATSTDTQYF.

The rearrangement links TRBV5-4 to TRBJ1-6; possibly TRBD1 for D (6 bases). The CDR3 is 15 amino acids. Trimming removed 0 bases at V and 5 bases at J, with 9 bases between. Germline V gene lookup returns CDR1 SGHNT and CDR2 YYREEE (reference sequence). The CDR3, as DNA: TGTGCCAGCAGCTTGGAACAGGGTCATAATTCACCCCTCCACTTT. Amino acids: CASSLEQGHNSPLHF.

V usage is TRBV10-3 and J usage is TRBJ2-5; no clear D. The ends were cut back, 5 bases at V and 5 bases at J, with 9 bases in the middle. Per germline, CDR1 ENHRY and CDR2 SYGVKD. This CDR3 spans 12 amino acids. CDR3 bases: TGTGCCATCAGTCATACTTTGGAGACCCAGTACTTC. It yields the protein CAISHTLETQYF.

V gene TRBV6-1 combines with J gene TRBJ2-7; 8 bases are shared with TRBD1. Germline V CDR1 and CDR2: MNHNS, SASEGT. This CDR3 contains 14 residues. Losses at the gene ends were 11 bases for V and 0 bases for J; bases not matched to a gene: 9. The CDR3 loop reads CAGQTGVHSYEQYF. In DNA, the CDR3 is TGTGCCGGTCAGACAGGGGTCCACTCCTACGAGCAGTACTTC.

The rearrangement uses TRBV28 and TRBJ1-2; D remains unclear. V lost 2 bases and J 1 base, leaving 14 bases between the germline ends. Germline CDR1 reads MDHEN; CDR2 reads SYDVKM. The CDR3 extends over 16 amino acids. CDR3 in DNA: TGTGCCAGCAGTTTAGAGTTTCGGGGAGGTAACTATGGCTACACCTTC. It yields the protein CASSLEFRGGNYGYTF.

The chain joins TRBV5-1 to TRBJ1-2, with D possibly being TRBD1 (6 bases). The germline V and J ends were trimmed by 0 bases and 4 bases, with 13 bases remaining between them. The CDR3 sequence is 15 residues long. Germline CDR1 is SGHRS and CDR2 is YFSETQ. The CDR3 sequence: CASSLGLGAGYGYTF. The CDR3 coding sequence is TGCGCCAGCAGCTTGGGGTTGGGGGCCGGCTATGGCTACACCTTC.

The chain carries TRBV5-4 and TRBJ2-5; D uncertain. Germline V lookup: CDR1 SGHNT, CDR2 YYREEE (reference sequence). V was clipped by 3 bases and J by 5 bases, with 14 bases between them. The CDR3 sequence is 14 residues long. The CDR3 region is CASSSLGRPETQYF. DNA for the CDR3: TGTGCCAGCAGCTCCCTAGGTCGGCCGGAGACCCAGTACTTC.